This TCR beta chain was found in a study of vaccination and CD4 T cells after COVID-19 (dated by TCRdb to between 2020 and 2023). In terms of the full investigation: In the convalescent cohort there were six males and four females, among whom were two Hispanic individuals, seven Caucasians, two Asians and one multiracial person. Participants received two doses of either the Pfizer-BioNTech BNT162b2 vaccine (n=8) or the Moderna mRNA-1273 vaccine (n=2). Post-COVID blood samples were collected from convalescent patients a median of roughly 100 days after diagnosis, with a range of roughly 30 to 161 days. Post-vaccine blood samples were taken a median of approximately 70 days after the second vaccine dose, with a range of about 13 to 250 days. Overlapping spike peptide pools from SARS-CoV-2 and from the common cold coronaviruses HCoV-NL63, HCoV-OC43 and HCoV-229E were used as culture stimuli. In control cultures, a CEFX viral epitope pool was used as positive control, an HIV-1 Nef peptide pool was used as negative control, or no peptide was added. The spike-specific CD4+ TCR repertoire was compared before and after mRNA vaccination in fewer than eleven COVID-19 convalescent patients and several infection-naive healthy vaccine recipients.

What this sample's treatment or condition label stands for: approximately 10-day PBMC culture with coronavirus spike peptide pools or control peptides (ViraFEST assay). To expand antigen-specific T cells with peptide pools and then pick out the expanded clonotypes through TCR sequencing, the study relied on the ViraFEST assay. Healthy vaccine recipients had no prior SARS-CoV-2 infection, confirmed by negative nucleocapsid antibody tests before and after vaccination. PBMCs were cultured at two million per well in IMDM supplemented with about 5.5% human AB serum and about 10 IU/ml IL-2, with about 10 ug/ml peptide pools added. Half of the culture medium was replaced with fresh IL-2-containing medium on days 3 and 7. After 10 to 11 days of culture, CD4+ T cells were isolated by negative selection with the EasySep CD4+ T cell isolation kit. Ficoll-Paque Plus gradient centrifugation was used to isolate PBMCs from whole blood, and the isolated PBMCs were then either used fresh or cryopreserved at -140C. Triplicate wells were generally used for each culture condition.

Broader findings and caveats from the paper: Among the post-vaccine SARS-CoV-2-reactive clones in convalescent patients, a median approximately 86% showed up only after vaccination, which suggests vaccine-specific priming. The median number of SARS-CoV-2-reactive clonotypes rose from around 21 after infection to a few dozen after vaccination, but the change was not significant. Of the vaccine-specific clones found in convalescent patients, nearly all (304 of 307) were mono-reactive for SARS-CoV-2 spike instead of being cross-reactive with common cold coronaviruses. The study included relatively few convalescent patients and did not analyze early timepoints after natural infection.

The library was obtained by PCR. DNA from cultured CD4+ T cells underwent TCR sequencing with the Oncomine TCR Beta short-read assay at the Johns Hopkins FTIC core. Genomic DNA was extracted from the cultured CD4+ T cells with the QIAamp micro DNA kit. Oncomine TCR Beta libraries from cultured CD4+ T cells were pooled with unique dual indexes and sequenced on an Illumina iSeq 100. Per the authors' processing: Non-productive sequences were filtered out, and CDR3s that did not start with C, did not end with F or W, or were shorter than 7 amino acids were discarded. Antigen-specific clonotypes were identified using the MANAFEST web application through comparison of peptide-stimulated wells with reference and other culture wells. Positive clones required FDR below 0.05, an odds ratio above 5, and productive frequency above 0.1% in at least two of three replicate wells. A clonotype was classed as cross-reactive if the clonotype showed significant expansion both in SARS-CoV-2 spike wells and in at least one common cold coronavirus spike condition. Similarity between CDR3 sequences was evaluated in R version 3.6.1 using Levenshtein distances (stringdist) and unrooted phylogenetic trees (ape). TCRdb's own reprocessing of the public reads used fastp at Q25 and MiXCR and kept productive beta chains. Entries are consolidated by CDR3 protein sequence, retaining the most common genes and DNA. The V and J calls shown here were made by TCRdb, not taken from the authors' results. Within this sample are some 15,000 distinct CDR3 sequences, with more than 65% of them counted one time only. The top ten hold roughly a tenth of the sample.

From the germline V gene, CDR1 is SNHLY and CDR2 is FYNNEI. Including the terminal cysteine and phenylalanine, the CDR3 comprises 13 residues. Of all the DNA, just the CDR3 is kept, 39 bases in frame from base 1. V is pruned by 6 bases and J by 2 bases, leaving 1 base of the junction without a gene match. A remark on this clonotype: There is no known antigen for this receptor. No clone much larger than this one lies a single base away; base qualities are absent.

Recombination joined TRBV2 with TRBJ1-1; 9 nucleotides in the junction match TRBD1. The material sequenced was CD4+ T cells from blood, cultured in vitro, taken after SARS-CoV-2 vaccination. This clonotype originated in a human donor who received a COVID-19 vaccine. The DNA is TGTGCCAGCAGGGGACAGGGCAACACTGAAGCTTTCTTT. This yields the protein CASRGQGNTEAFF.